The 22 T cell receptor beta chains in this list originate from one sample, sequenced in a study of blood T cell repertoires in COVID-19. Data came from immunoSEQ multiplex PCR; TCRdb stores just in-frame clones and leaves some out. The data show around 40,000 clones, roughly 85% seen once. The sequenced material came from peripheral blood. The receptors stem from a man aged 55-75 years with active COVID-19.

The table lists this clone with a few counts. This chain's CDR3 is CASSRVSGNTIYF. DNA for the CDR3: TGTGCCAGCAGCAGGGTCTCTGGAAACACCATATATTTT. The rearrangement joins TRBV2 to TRBJ1-3; D may be TRBD1 (5 bases). Germline V gene lookup returns CDR1 SNHLY and CDR2 FYNNEI. The CDR3 sequence is 13 residues long. The V end lost 6 bases, the J end lost 0 bases, and 6 bases lay between the germline ends. Combining the CDR3 with reference TRBV2 and TRBJ1-3 gives the whole variable domain EPEVTQTPSHQVTQMGQEVILRCVPISNHLYFYWYRQILGQKVEFLVSFYNNEISEKSEIFDDQFSVERPDGSNFTLKIRSTKLEDSAMYFCASSRVSGNTIYFGEGSWLTVV.

V and J are TRBV9 and TRBJ2-7; 7 nucleotides line up with TRBD2. CDR3 length equals 16 residues. Germline V gene sequence: CDR1 SGDLS, CDR2 YYNGEE. The V and J ends lost 2 bases and 5 bases, in that order; junction bases with no gene match: 13. The CDR3 DNA reads as TGTGCCAGCAGCGTCGGGGGTAGCGGGCCCCTCAACGAGCAGTACTTC. Translating gives CASSVGGSGPLNEQYF.

This clone appeared a single time. The chain employs TRBV3-1 (or the pseudogene TRBV3-2) and TRBJ2-1; tentatively, D is TRBD2 (6 bases). The CDR3 covers 14 residues. V was pared by 4 bases and J by 8 bases, with 15 bases between. The germline gives CDR1 LGHDT, CDR2 YNNKEL (reference sequence). In DNA form, the CDR3 reads TGTGCCAGCAGCCTTGGGCGGGATCGCCATGAGCAGTTCTTC. It translates to CASSLGRDRHEQFF.

The J gene is TRBJ2-4, the V gene TRBV28; perhaps TRBD1 as D (6 bases). Trimming stripped 6 bases from V and 5 bases from J, with 20 bases between. The CDR3 length is 16 residues. Per the germline V gene, CDR1 is MDHEN and CDR2 is SYDVKM. For the CDR3, the DNA is TGTGCCAGCAGACCCACAGGGAAGGTGGGAGAAAACATTCAGTACTTC. Amino acid sequence: CASRPTGKVGENIQYF.

As DNA, the CDR3 is TGCAGCGTTGAAGATGTAACAGCTAGCACAGATACGCAGTATTTT. Residues: CSVEDVTASTDTQYF. V gene TRBV29-1 combines with J gene TRBJ2-3; D is undetermined. The CDR3 runs to 15 residues. V lost 0 bases and J 0 bases, leaving 10 bases between the germline ends. Germline CDR1 SQVTM, CDR2 ANQGSEA.

The chain employs TRBV9 and TRBJ1-3; D gene unclear. Germline loops: CDR1 SGDLS, CDR2 YYNGEE. The CDR3 loop spans 16 amino acids. V dropped 4 bases and J dropped 4 bases, with 18 bases sitting between them. The CDR3 nucleotides read TGTGCCAGCAGCCCCCACCCTTCCCAGGCAGGAAACACCATATATTTT. Residues: CASSPHPSQAGNTIYF.

This chain connects TRBV7-6 to TRBJ2-1, with 10 bases fitting TRBD2. CDR1 is SGHVS, CDR2 FNYEAQ, per germline. CDR3 length: 15 amino acids. V lost 5 bases to trimming and J lost 9 bases; unmatched junction nucleotides: 10. CDR3: CASSPGTSALGEQFF. CDR3 nucleotide sequence: TGTGCCAGCAGCCCCGGGACTAGCGCCCTTGGTGAGCAGTTCTTC. The whole variable domain, filled in from reference TRBV7-6 and TRBJ2-1, reads GAGVSQSPRYKVTKRGQDVALRCDPISGHVSLYWYRQALGQGPEFLTYFNYEAQQDKSGLPNDRFSAERPEGSISTLTIQRTEQRDSAMYRCASSPGTSALGEQFFGPGTRLTVL.

The chain has TRBV29-1 and TRBJ2-1; D ambiguous. The V end lost 1 base, the J end lost 9 bases, and 10 bases lay between the germline ends. The length of the CDR3 is 12 residues. Looked up from germline, CDR1 is SQVTM and CDR2 is ANQGSEA. In nucleotides, the CDR3 is TGCAGCGTTGAAGGCACAGTCGCTGAGCAGTTCTTC. Translation gives CSVEGTVAEQFF.

The genes are TRBV6-5 and TRBJ2-3; D perhaps matches TRBD2 (6 bases). The CDR3 contains 13 residues. Germline values: CDR1 MNHEY, CDR2 SVGAGI. V lost 8 bases and J 1 base, leaving 10 bases between the germline ends. The CDR3 spells CASVADGTDTQYF. DNA for the CDR3: TGTGCCAGCGTAGCGGATGGCACAGATACGCAGTATTTT.

The V gene is TRBV4-1, the J gene TRBJ2-7; D might be TRBD1 (5 bases). The CDR3 is 17 residues long. The ends were cut back, 0 bases at V and 0 bases at J, with 15 bases in the middle. The germline V gene encodes CDR1 MGHRA and CDR2 YSYEKL. CDR3 region: CASSQDRYRQFSYEQYF. The CDR3 coding sequence is TGCGCCAGCAGCCAAGATCGATACAGGCAGTTCTCCTACGAGCAGTACTTC.

The chain combines TRBV19 with TRBJ1-1; D remains ambiguous. Trimming shortened V by 4 bases and J by 1 base, and 10 bases separated the two germline ends. This CDR3 is 14 amino acids long. CDR1 LNHDA and CDR2 SQIVND come from the germline V gene (reference sequence). CDR3 bases: TGTGCCAGTAGTACCTTCCGGGAGAACACTGAAGCTTTCTTT. Protein product: CASSTFRENTEAFF.

The J gene is TRBJ2-7, the V gene TRBV10-3; 11 bases are shared with TRBD2. Per germline, CDR1 ENHRY and CDR2 SYGVKD. CDR3 length: 16 residues. The ends lost 7 bases at V and 4 bases at J; junction bases unmatched: 12. CDR3 in amino acids: CAITSEDASGRYEQYF. Written as DNA, the CDR3 is TGTGCCATCACCTCGGAGGATGCTAGCGGGAGGTACGAGCAGTACTTC.

This clone was recorded many times. V gene TRBV3-1 (or the pseudogene TRBV3-2) combines with J gene TRBJ1-5, with 10 bases aligning to TRBD1. The CDR3 has 15 amino acids. Germline loops: CDR1 LGHDT, CDR2 YNNKEL (reference sequence). V shed 5 bases and J 4 bases; nucleotides not matched to a gene: 5. The CDR3 region has the DNA TGTGCCAGCAGCGAGACAGGGGGCAAAAATCAGCCCCAGCATTTT. It codes for CASSETGGKNQPQHF.

The chain carries TRBV5-5 and TRBJ2-2; TRBD2 agrees at 8 bases. After removal of 0 bases from V and 2 bases from J, the junction contained 12 bases not matched to a gene. The CDR3 has 19 residues. Germline CDR1 and CDR2: SGHKS and YYEKEE (reference sequence). The CDR3 sequence: CASSLEIGREAFNTGELFF. For the CDR3, the DNA is TGTGCCAGCAGCTTGGAGATCGGGCGGGAGGCCTTTAACACCGGGGAGCTGTTTTTT.

CDR3 coding DNA: TGTGCCAGCAGACCCTCAGGGTCAGGCGGGGAGCTGTTTTTT. Its protein product is CASRPSGSGGELFF. The chain carries TRBV7-2 and TRBJ2-2, with a possible D match to TRBD1 (5 bases). V dropped 6 bases and J dropped 7 bases, with 15 bases sitting between them. CDR1 and CDR2 (germline): SGHTA, FQGNSA. The CDR3 covers 14 residues.

The chain is built from TRBV7-9 and TRBJ2-5; tentative D call: TRBD2 (6 bases). CDR3 length equals 14 residues. The germline V and J ends were trimmed by 5 bases and 1 base, with 11 bases remaining between them. Looked up from germline, CDR1 is SEHNR and CDR2 is FQNEAQ (reference sequence). The CDR3 DNA sequence: TGTGCCAGCAGCGCTGGGACTTTCCAAGAGACCCAGTACTTC. Residues: CASSAGTFQETQYF. The entire variable domain, with the rest obtained from reference TRBV7-9 and TRBJ2-5, is as follows: DTGVSQNPRHKITKRGQNVTFRCDPISEHNRLYWYRQTLGQGPEFLTYFQNEAQLEKSRLLSDRFSAERPKGSFSTLEIQRTEQGDSAMYLCASSAGTFQETQYFGPGTRLLVL.

The chain employs TRBV7-3 and TRBJ2-2, with 7 nucleotides matching TRBD1. Germline loops: CDR1 SGHTA, CDR2 FQGTGA. V lost 5 bases to trimming and J lost 3 bases; unmatched junction nucleotides: 3. This CDR3 is built from 14 residues. In nucleotides, the CDR3 is TGTGCCAGCAGCCCGGGACAGTACACCGGGGAGCTGTTTTTT. Translated: CASSPGQYTGELFF.

This sequence joins TRBV5-1 and TRBJ2-3, with TRBD2 as a possible D gene (6 bases). This CDR3 contains 16 residues. V gave up 6 bases and J gave up 2 bases, with 19 bases separating them. CDR1 is SGHRS and CDR2 is YFSETQ in the germline V gene. The CDR3 nucleotides are TGCGCCAGCAACCTCGTTGGTAGCGGACCCACAGATACGCAGTATTTT. It yields the protein CASNLVGSGPTDTQYF.

This chain uses TRBV19 with TRBJ2-7, with 13 positions matching TRBD2. Germline V CDR1 and CDR2: LNHDA, SQIVND (reference sequence). This CDR3 has 13 amino acids. V was pared by 8 bases and J by 3 bases, with 1 base of the junction left unmatched. CDR3 protein: CASRTSGSYEQYF. The CDR3 nucleotides read TGTGCCAGTCGGACTAGCGGGAGCTACGAGCAGTACTTC.

The genes are TRBV5-8 and TRBJ2-3, with 7 bases matching TRBD1. V gave up 4 bases and J gave up 0 bases; unmatched junction bases: 8. The CDR3 runs 16 residues. In germline, CDR1 is SGHTS, CDR2 YDEGEE. CDR3 region: CASSIAGTVSTDTQYF. The CDR3 DNA sequence: TGTGCCAGCAGCATCGCCGGGACAGTAAGCACAGATACGCAGTATTTT.

The V gene is TRBV10-2, the J gene TRBJ2-3; the match to TRBD2 covers 8 bases. Trimming took 2 bases from V and 6 from J; bases not matched to a gene: 4. CDR1 and CDR2 (germline): WSHSY, SAAADI. The CDR3 runs 14 residues. The CDR3 region has the DNA TGCGCCAGCAGTGAGGGACTAGCTGCGGATACGCAGTATTTT. Protein: CASSEGLAADTQYF.

The chain has TRBV28 and TRBJ2-7, with no clear D. The germline V and J ends were trimmed by 5 bases and 6 bases, with 20 bases remaining between them. The germline gives CDR1 MDHEN, CDR2 SYDVKM. This CDR3 region has 15 residues. The CDR3 reads CASSPGTRPAVEQYF. DNA for the CDR3: TGTGCCAGCAGTCCGGGTACGCGGCCGGCGGTCGAGCAGTACTTC.